Each of the 24 T cell receptor beta chains below was sequenced from the same sample in a study of PD-1 and CTLA-4 blockade in melanoma. TCRdb keeps only in-frame clones here, not all; method: immunoSEQ multiplex PCR. The sample records tens of thousands of clones, approximately 90% being singletons. The specimen was CD8+ T cells from peripheral blood, collected before anti-PD-1 treatment. Every receptor here comes from a human donor with melanoma.

J is TRBJ2-3 and V is TRBV28; 7 bases line up with TRBD1. Per the germline V gene, CDR1 is MDHEN and CDR2 is SYDVKM. CDR3 length equals 15 residues. J gave up 2 bases and V 3 bases, and 5 bases lay outside the gene matches. This chain's CDR3 is CASSFGTVDTDTQYF. Here the CDR3 DNA reads TGTGCCAGCAGTTTCGGGACAGTGGACACAGATACGCAGTATTTT.

Here the CDR3 reads CASSSRVQSTYEQYF. The CDR3 DNA sequence: TGTGCCAGCAGTTCCCGGGTCCAATCGACCTACGAGCAGTACTTC. The chain recombines TRBV28 with TRBJ2-7; no reliable D call. The CDR3 contains 15 residues. Trimming shortened V by 4 bases and J by 2 bases, and 15 bases separated the two germline ends. Germline V CDR1 and CDR2: MDHEN, SYDVKM.

Notes on this clone: This same CDR3 is encoded by further DNA sequences in the sample. The chain couples TRBV28 to TRBJ1-1, with 7 bases fitting TRBD1. The CDR3 extends over 13 amino acids. The V and J ends lost 6 bases and 4 bases, in that order; junction bases with no gene match: 5. Germline CDR1 is MDHEN and CDR2 is SYDVKM. The CDR3 region is CASSSGGGTEAFF. CDR3 sequence (DNA): TGTGCCAGCAGCTCAGGGGGGGGCACTGAAGCTTTCTTT.

V usage is TRBV7-9 and J usage is TRBJ2-2, with D uncertain. The CDR3 totals 17 residues. Germline V gives CDR1 SEHNR, CDR2 FQNEAQ (reference sequence). Deletions cut 3 bases from V and 1 base from J, with 15 bases between. DNA of the CDR3: TGTGCCAGCAGCTTCCAAGGGTTTGGGCTGAACACCGGGGAGCTGTTTTTT. Protein product: CASSFQGFGLNTGELFF.

The V and J genes are TRBV7-9 and TRBJ2-7; 9 positions agree with TRBD1. The CDR3 sequence is 16 residues long. Trimming removed 5 bases from V and 1 base from J; junction bases left unmatched: 9. Per the germline V gene, CDR1 is SEHNR and CDR2 is FQNEAQ (reference sequence). Written as DNA, the CDR3 is TGTGCCAGCAGCCCTCCGGGACAGGGATTATCCTACGAGCAGTACTTC. Translating it yields CASSPPGQGLSYEQYF.

V is TRBV9 and J is TRBJ1-1, with D perhaps TRBD1 (6 bases). Germline V gives CDR1 SGDLS, CDR2 YYNGEE. The length of the CDR3 is 15 residues. V lost 0 bases to trimming and J lost 2 bases, with 11 bases between them. The CDR3 loop reads CASSVEGRGNTEAFF. CDR3 sequence (DNA): TGTGCCAGCAGCGTAGAGGGCAGGGGAAACACTGAAGCTTTCTTT.

The chain combines TRBV28 with TRBJ2-3; 9 bases map to TRBD1. This CDR3 has 19 residues. J was trimmed by 0 bases and V by 2 bases; bases with no gene match: 12. In germline, CDR1 is MDHEN, CDR2 SYDVKM. The chain's CDR3 is CASSLEGQGQYNSTDTQYF. Here the CDR3 DNA reads TGTGCCAGCAGTTTAGAGGGACAGGGACAATACAATAGCACAGATACGCAGTATTTT. Looking up the rest from reference TRBV28 and TRBJ2-3 gives the full variable domain: DVKVTQSSRYLVKRTGEKVFLECVQDMDHENMFWYRQDPGLGLRLIYFSYDVKMKEKGDIPEGYSVSREKKERFSLILESASTNQTSMYLCASSLEGQGQYNSTDTQYFGPGTRLTVL.

The chain employs TRBV9 and TRBJ2-2, with TRBD1 matching over 9 bases. V lost 1 base, J lost 6 bases, and 7 bases stayed unmatched. CDR1 and CDR2 (germline): SGDLS, YYNGEE. This CDR3 has 16 residues. The CDR3 is CASSVRSGQGPGELFF. The DNA of the CDR3 is TGTGCCAGCAGCGTACGTTCGGGACAGGGTCCCGGGGAGCTGTTTTTT.

The J gene is TRBJ1-3, the V gene TRBV12-3 or TRBV12-4; a weak D match, TRBD1 (6 bases). This CDR3 comprises 13 residues. Trimming removed 9 bases from V and 8 bases from J, with 17 bases in between. This CDR3 reads CASKQGGEDTIYF. DNA for the CDR3: TGTGCCAGTAAACAGGGAGGAGAGGACACCATATATTTT.

The chain uses TRBV4-1 and TRBJ2-5; no clear D. Germline V gene lookup returns CDR1 MGHRA and CDR2 YSYEKL. The CDR3 totals 14 residues. V lost 4 bases and J lost 5, with 14 bases in between. In DNA form, the CDR3 reads TGCGCCAGCAGCCCGACTCCAGGAGAGGAGACCCAGTACTTC. The encoded protein is CASSPTPGEETQYF.

CDR3 amino acids: CASSYPGQLPYEQYF. CDR3 bases: TGTGCCAGCAGTTACCCGGGACAGCTACCCTACGAGCAGTACTTC. The chain uses TRBV6-2 or TRBV6-3 and TRBJ2-7; 7 nucleotides align to TRBD1. The germline CDR1 and CDR2 sequences are MNHEY and SVGEGT. After removal of 2 bases from V and 2 bases from J, the junction contained 6 bases not matched to a gene. The CDR3 is made up of 15 amino acids.

The chain couples TRBV24-1 to TRBJ2-5, with 7 bases that match TRBD1. V was pared by 3 bases and J by 1 base, with 4 bases of the junction left unmatched. Germline-derived CDR1 and CDR2 are KGHDR and SFDVKD. The CDR3 runs to 15 residues. The CDR3 DNA is TGTGCCACCAGTGATCCCCGGACAGGCCAAGAGACCCAGTACTTC. Translated, it gives CATSDPRTGQETQYF.

The rearrangement links TRBV2 to TRBJ2-2, with D hard to call. Germline CDR1 is SNHLY and CDR2 is FYNNEI. CDR3 length: 15 residues. Trimming stripped 7 bases from V and 1 base from J, with 13 bases between. DNA for the CDR3: TGTGCCAGCAAGGACCCGACTTTGAACACCGGGGAGCTGTTTTTT. Its protein product is CASKDPTLNTGELFF.

This chain joins TRBV9 and TRBJ1-1; D unclear. This CDR3 region has 12 residues. V was shortened by 4 bases and J by 0 bases, with 4 bases between the two germline ends. Germline V gene lookup returns CDR1 SGDLS and CDR2 YYNGEE. CDR3 protein: CASSLLNTEAFF. The CDR3 DNA is TGTGCCAGCAGCCTATTGAACACTGAAGCTTTCTTT.

The chain has TRBV6-5 and TRBJ1-2; a weak D match, TRBD1 (5 bases). V lost 7 bases, J lost 0 bases, and 15 bases lay in between. The CDR3 totals 15 residues. The germline V gene encodes CDR1 MNHEY and CDR2 SVGAGI. CDR3 sequence reads: CASTTGARPNYGYTF. The DNA for the CDR3 is TGTGCCAGCACCACTGGGGCCAGACCTAACTATGGCTACACCTTC.

CDR3 loop: CASTGTPGELFF. CDR3 DNA sequence: TGTGCCAGCACGGGGACCCCCGGGGAGCTGTTTTTT. The chain is built from TRBV7-9 and TRBJ2-2; TRBD1 or TRBD2 may be the D gene (5 bases each). This CDR3 has 12 amino acids. The V gene's germline CDR1 is SEHNR and CDR2 FQNEAQ (reference sequence). V dropped 7 bases and J dropped 6 bases, with 9 bases sitting between them.

The chain links TRBV30 to TRBJ1-4; D uncertain. CDR1 GTSNPN and CDR2 SVGIG come from the germline V gene (reference sequence). The length of the CDR3 is 12 residues. V lost 7 bases to trimming and J lost 5 bases, with 11 bases between them. Written as DNA, the CDR3 is TGTGCCTCCCACGGTGGAAATGAAAAACTGTTTTTT. Translating it yields CASHGGNEKLFF. The full variable domain, its missing parts supplied by reference TRBV30 and TRBJ1-4, is SQTIHQWPATLVQPVGSPLSLECTVEGTSNPNLYWYRQAAGRGLQLLFYSVGIGQISSEVPQNLSASRPQDRQFILSSKKLLLSDSGFYLCASHGGNEKLFFGSGTQLSVL.

The chain links TRBV7-8 to TRBJ2-3, with 9 positions matching TRBD1. Germline V gene sequence: CDR1 SGHVS, CDR2 FQNEAQ. The CDR3 sequence is 15 residues long. Trimming took 1 base from V and 6 from J; bases not matched to a gene: 5. The CDR3 coding sequence is TGTGCCAGCAGCTTAGGGGACAGGGCTTTGGATACGCAGTATTTT. Amino acids: CASSLGDRALDTQYF.

This clone was counted a single time. The CDR3 DNA reads as TGCGCCAGCAGCCAAGTAGTTGGTCAGGGGTTACGGAACGAGCAGTACTTC. Translated: CASSQVVGQGLRNEQYF. This chain links TRBV4-3 with TRBJ2-7; possible D gene TRBD1, 6 bases. The CDR3 runs to 17 residues. Trimming left V 1 base short and J 5 bases short, with 21 bases between. CDR1 is LGHNA and CDR2 is YSLEER in the germline V gene.

The V and J genes are TRBV14 and TRBJ1-6; tentatively, D is TRBD1 (6 bases). Deletions cut 2 bases from V and 6 bases from J, with 17 bases between. Germline V gene sequence: CDR1 SGHDN, CDR2 FVKESK. The CDR3 has 17 amino acids. CDR3 bases: TGTGCCAGCAGCCAAAGGGGGGCCAGAACTTCTAATTCACCCCTCCACTTT. This codes for CASSQRGARTSNSPLHF. The whole variable domain, filled in from reference TRBV14 and TRBJ1-6, reads EAGVTQFPSHSVIEKGQTVTLRCDPISGHDNLYWYRRVMGKEIKFLLHFVKESKQDESGMPNNRFLAERTGGTYSTLKVQPAELEDSGVYFCASSQRGARTSNSPLHFGNGTRLTVT.

A single count supports this clone. V and J are TRBV7-6 and TRBJ2-2, with 7 bases that match TRBD2. With V trimmed by 7 bases and J by 6 bases, 14 bases remained unmatched. This CDR3 region has 16 residues. In germline, CDR1 is SGHVS, CDR2 FNYEAQ. The CDR3 reads CASTDPYGGSPGELFF. CDR3 DNA sequence: TGTGCCAGCACCGACCCGTACGGGGGGTCACCCGGGGAGCTGTTTTTT.

The chain uses TRBV7-9 and TRBJ2-2; maybe TRBD2 (5 bases). In germline, CDR1 is SEHNR, CDR2 FQNEAQ (reference sequence). The length of the CDR3 is 12 residues. V lost 1 base, J lost 10 bases, and 7 bases lay in between. The CDR3 coding sequence is TGTGCCAGCAGCTTAGACGGGAAGGAGCTGTTTTTT. Translated: CASSLDGKELFF.

The rearrangement joins TRBV6-2 or TRBV6-3 to TRBJ1-2; D gene uncertain. The CDR3 extends over 12 amino acids. CDR1 and CDR2 from the germline V gene are MNHEY and SVGEGT. With 2 bases removed from V and 5 bases from J, the gap between germline ends came to 6 bases. This CDR3 reads CASSYPEYGYTF. CDR3 DNA sequence: TGTGCCAGCAGTTACCCTGAATATGGCTACACCTTC.

The genes are TRBV21-1 and TRBJ1-6; the table's D gene call, TRBD1, was not cross checked with the DNA. TRBV21-1 is classified as a pseudogene. The CDR3 contains 15 residues. CDR3 loop: CASPNKDRANSPLHF. The CDR3 DNA reads TGTGCCAGCCCAAACAAGGACAGGGCCAATTCACCCCTCCACTTT.